The 17 T cell receptor beta chains in this list originate from one sample, sequenced in a study of T cells after yellow fever vaccination. TCRdb fed the 5' RACE reads into MiXCR, producing one record per CDR3 protein. The table records roughly 300,000 distinct CDR3 sequences, about 6.9% of them present only once. The sequencing here drew on PBMCs, taken roughly seven weeks after the first yellow fever vaccination. Receptors were obtained from a man between 18 and 29 years old who received the YFV17D yellow fever vaccine.

This clonotype was seen only a few times. The chain recombines TRBV18 with TRBJ1-1; 8 nucleotides agree with TRBD1. CDR3 length equals 16 residues. Trimming at V came to 4 bases and at J to 0 bases, leaving 7 bases not matched to a gene. Germline loops: CDR1 KGHSH, CDR2 LQKENI. CDR3 loop: CASSQHGQGLNTEAFF. The CDR3 DNA sequence: TGTGCCAGCTCACAACACGGACAGGGATTGAACACTGAAGCTTTCTTT.

This clonotype was seen more than once but under ten times. The rearrangement links TRBV5-1 to TRBJ1-2; TRBD1 aligns across 11 bases. Germline trimming cut 0 bases from V and 4 bases from J; bases unmatched to any gene: 2. The CDR3 runs to 15 residues. The germline V gene has CDR1 SGHRS and CDR2 YFSETQ. CDR3 sequence (DNA): TGCGCCAGCAGCTTGGGGACAGGGGGCCGCTATGGCTACACCTTC. It yields the protein CASSLGTGGRYGYTF.

This clonotype appeared many times. This sequence joins TRBV7-9 and TRBJ2-5; D gene uncertain. Germline V gene lookup returns CDR1 SEHNR and CDR2 FQNEAQ (reference sequence). CDR3 length: 13 residues. Trimming shortened V by 8 bases and J by 0 bases, and 10 bases separated the two germline ends. The CDR3 protein is CASSRGDQETQYF. The CDR3 DNA sequence: TGTGCCAGCTCCCGTGGGGACCAAGAGACCCAGTACTTC.

The table lists this clonotype with many counts. The chain joins TRBV7-2 to TRBJ1-1, with D tentatively TRBD1 (5 bases). The germline gives CDR1 SGHTA, CDR2 FQGNSA. The CDR3 consists of 15 residues. The V end was cut by 2 bases, the J end by 4 bases, with 14 bases between. CDR3: CASSLYWGDSTEAFF. As DNA, the CDR3 is TGTGCCAGCAGCTTATATTGGGGAGACAGCACTGAAGCTTTCTTT.

The sample holds a few counts of this clonotype. The V call is TRBV10-3, the J call TRBJ2-7; D is possibly TRBD2 (5 bases). From germline, CDR1 is ENHRY and CDR2 SYGVKD. V lost 5 bases and J lost 0, with 11 bases in between. This CDR3 comprises 14 residues. CDR3 loop: CAISPDYLSYEQYV. In DNA, the CDR3 is TGTGCCATCAGTCCTGACTACCTCTCCTACGAGCAGTACGTC.

This clonotype was detected many times. This rearrangement joins TRBV12-3 or TRBV12-4 to TRBJ1-1; no firm D call. This CDR3 has 15 amino acids. Between the trimmed V and J ends, which lost 2 bases and 0 bases, there was a span of 10 bases. The CDR3 DNA follows: TGTGCCAGCAGTTTATCTCAGGCTATGAACACTGAAGCTTTCTTT. This gives the protein CASSLSQAMNTEAFF.

The V gene is TRBV7-2, the J gene TRBJ1-2; D perhaps matches TRBD1 (5 bases). The ends were cut back, 5 bases at V and 0 bases at J, with 10 bases in the middle. The germline gives CDR1 SGHTA, CDR2 FQGNSA. CDR3 length: 14 residues. This chain's CDR3 is CASSRGSANYGYTF. DNA of the CDR3: TGTGCCAGCAGCCGGGGCTCGGCTAACTATGGCTACACCTTC.

The CDR3 here is CASSPGGDAVDEQYF. The CDR3 coding sequence is TGTGCCAGCAGCCCCGGCGGGGACGCGGTCGACGAGCAGTACTTC. J is TRBJ2-7 and V is TRBV7-8, with D possibly matching TRBD2 (6 bases). V was cut by 5 bases and J by 5 bases, with 19 bases left in between. The CDR3 runs 15 residues. Germline values: CDR1 SGHVS, CDR2 FQNEAQ.

This chain links TRBV10-3 with TRBJ1-5; D ambiguous. Trimming removed 6 bases from V and 2 bases from J, with 14 bases in between. Looked up from germline, CDR1 is ENHRY and CDR2 is SYGVKD. This CDR3 comprises 15 residues. The CDR3 DNA reads as TGTGCCATCAGCATGAGCCCCGGGGGCAATCAGCCCCAGCATTTT. It specifies CAISMSPGGNQPQHF.

This clonotype was recorded a few times. The rearrangement uses TRBV7-2 and TRBJ2-2, with 8 bases fitting TRBD2. This CDR3 contains 17 residues. Germline V gene lookup returns CDR1 SGHTA and CDR2 FQGNSA. V shed 1 base, J shed 6 bases, and the junction held 10 bases outside the gene matches. CDR3 sequence (DNA): TGTGCCAGCAGCTTAGGCGTACGGGGGGGCCGGGCCGGGGAGCTGTTTTTT. This encodes CASSLGVRGGRAGELFF.

This clonotype was observed a handful of times. The chain recombines TRBV11-1 with TRBJ2-2; D remains unclear. This CDR3 has 14 amino acids. Trimming shortened V by 5 bases and J by 3 bases, and 10 bases separated the two germline ends. Germline V gene sequence: CDR1 SGHAT, CDR2 FQDESV (reference sequence). The chain's CDR3 is CASSKTVYTGELFF. The CDR3 bases are TGTGCCAGCAGCAAGACTGTTTACACCGGGGAGCTGTTTTTT.

This clonotype was recorded many times. This chain uses TRBV5-5 with TRBJ2-1; D may be TRBD2 (6 bases). The V and J ends lost 3 bases and 0 bases respectively, with 13 bases between them. Germline CDR1 SGHKS, CDR2 YYEKEE (reference sequence). The CDR3 length is 16 residues. The chain's CDR3 is CASSSWGLSSYNEQFF. The CDR3 bases are TGTGCCAGCAGCTCCTGGGGACTCAGCTCCTACAATGAGCAGTTCTTC.

The sample holds a few counts of this clonotype. The rearrangement joins TRBV7-3 to TRBJ2-1, with D maybe TRBD2 (7 bases). With 6 bases removed from V and 0 bases from J, the gap between germline ends came to 15 bases. This CDR3 spans 16 amino acids. Germline CDR1 SGHTA, CDR2 FQGTGA. The CDR3 DNA reads as TGTGCCAGCAGTTACACGGGGGGCCGCTCCTACAATGAGCAGTTCTTC. Its protein is CASSYTGGRSYNEQFF. Supplemented by reference TRBV7-3 and TRBJ2-1, the full variable domain reads GAGVSQTPSNKVTEKGKYVELRCDPISGHTALYWYRQSLGQGPEFLIYFQGTGAADDSGLPNDRFFAVRPEGSVSTLKIQRTERGDSAVYLCASSYTGGRSYNEQFFGPGTRLTVL.

This clonotype was observed many times. The V call is TRBV12-3 or TRBV12-4, the J call TRBJ1-5; unclear D gene. This CDR3 is 12 amino acids long. V lost 2 bases and J lost 7, with 6 bases in between. The CDR3 region is CASSLMWQPQHF. CDR3 nucleotide sequence: TGTGCCAGCAGTTTAATGTGGCAGCCCCAGCATTTT.

This clonotype was counted a few times. This sequence joins TRBV7-2 and TRBJ2-3, with 9 positions matching TRBD2. CDR3 size: 17 residues. The trim removed 0 bases at V and 6 bases at J, leaving 10 bases unmatched. Germline CDR1 SGHTA, CDR2 FQGNSA. This CDR3 is CASSLAMVRGGPDTQYF. For the CDR3, the DNA is TGTGCCAGCAGCTTAGCGATGGTGCGGGGGGGCCCCGATACGCAGTATTTT. Full variable domain (remainder filled in from reference TRBV7-2 and TRBJ2-3): GAGVSQSPSNKVTEKGKDVELRCDPISGHTALYWYRQSLGQGLEFLIYFQGNSAPDKSGLPSDRFSAERTGGSVSTLTIQRTQQEDSAVYLCASSLAMVRGGPDTQYFGPGTRLTVL.

This clonotype came up many times. A junction end diverges from the germline sequence, so it may reflect a read error. V gene TRBV7-7 combines with J gene TRBJ2-3, with 11 bases fitting TRBD2. The CDR3 is 15 residues long. Germline V gene data show CDR1 as SSHAT and CDR2 as FNYEAQ (reference sequence). CDR3 in DNA: TGTGCTAGCAGCTCTAGCGGGGGGCCCGTAGATACGCAGTATTTT. It yields the protein CASSSSGGPVDTQYF.

This clonotype was found a few times. This rearrangement joins TRBV6-1 to TRBJ2-1, with TRBD2 matching over 9 bases. The CDR3 has 14 amino acids. The V gene's germline CDR1 is MNHNS and CDR2 SASEGT. After removal of 6 bases from V and 8 bases from J, the junction contained 8 bases not matched to a gene. DNA for the CDR3: TGTGCCAGCAGGATTGGACTAGCGAGCGATGAGCAGTTCTTC. It is translated as CASRIGLASDEQFF.